This T cell receptor beta chain was identified during a study of beta chain features in type 1 diabetes. Whole-study findings and limits: Junctions at VDJ sites from type 1 diabetes patients had fewer insertions and more deletions. Shorter TCRB CDR3s, moderately but significantly so, were found in Type 1 diabetes patients in all four CD4+ subsets.

With regard to this clone: Its antigen is still unknown.

The sequenced template was cDNA made from the entire isolated RNA. Assay: immunoSEQ multiplex PCR; the TCRdb copy retains only in-frame clones and omits some. The table lists a few hundred thousand clones, 24% of them singletons. The V gene lost 2 bases and the J gene lost 4 bases, with 14 bases spanning the gap. The CDR3 loop spans 16 amino acids. Germline V gene data show CDR1 as LGHNA and CDR2 as YNFKEQ. J is TRBJ2-2 and V is TRBV4-2; D possibly corresponds to TRBD2 (5 bases). Sequences were obtained from naive CD4+ T cells from blood. This sequence was found in a woman aged 25 to 45 with type 1 diabetes. The CDR3: CASSQYEGRSTGELFF. CDR3 in DNA: TGTGCCAGCAGCCAATATGAGGGTCGATCCACCGGGGAGCTGTTTTTT.